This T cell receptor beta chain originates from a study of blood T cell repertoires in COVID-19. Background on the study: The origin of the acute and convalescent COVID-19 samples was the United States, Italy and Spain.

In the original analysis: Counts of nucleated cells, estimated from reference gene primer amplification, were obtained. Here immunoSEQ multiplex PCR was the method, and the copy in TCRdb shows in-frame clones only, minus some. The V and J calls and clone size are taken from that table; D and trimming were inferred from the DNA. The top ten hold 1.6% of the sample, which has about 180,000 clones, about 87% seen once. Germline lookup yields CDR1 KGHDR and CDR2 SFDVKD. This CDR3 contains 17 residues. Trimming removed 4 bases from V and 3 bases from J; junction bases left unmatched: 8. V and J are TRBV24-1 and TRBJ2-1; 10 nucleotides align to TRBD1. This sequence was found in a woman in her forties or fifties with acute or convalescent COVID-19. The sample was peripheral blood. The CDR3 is CATSDPYGTGDYNEQFF. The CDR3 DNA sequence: TGTGCCACCAGTGACCCCTACGGGACAGGGGACTACAATGAGCAGTTCTTC.